This is a list of T cell receptor beta chains from one sample in a study of cytomegalovirus exposure and HLA in healthy donors. Profiling relied on immunoSEQ multiplex PCR, and the TCRdb table lists in-frame clones only, not all of them. The data contain 180,000 or so clones, about three quarters of them seen just once; the ten biggest clones take up about 1.5%. The specimen sequenced was PBMCs. These receptor sequences come from a man between 18 and 35 years old in good health and CMV-seronegative. CDR3s include the opening cysteine and the closing phenylalanine or tryptophan. A D gene is named only where the DNA matches it firmly. Rows may omit the clone size; those that give it use once, few, many or a size class.

V gene	J gene	clone size	CDR3 length	D gene	CDR3 DNA	CDR3 protein
TRBV5-6	TRBJ1-1	.	14	TRBD1	TGTGCCAGCAGTTTCGGGACAGGCCACACTGAAGCTTTCTTT	CASSFGTGHTEAFF
TRBV4-1	TRBJ2-7	.	13	.	TGCGCCAGCAGCCCGCGGGGCTCCTACGAGCAGTACTTC	CASSPRGSYEQYF
TRBV2	TRBJ2-3	few	16	TRBD2	TGTGCCAGCAGTTACATCAGCGGGGGCAATACAGATACGCAGTATTTT	CASSYISGGNTDTQYF
TRBV5-1	TRBJ2-7	once	12	.	TGCGCCAGCAGCTTGGACAGATACGAGCAGTACTTC	CASSLDRYEQYF
TRBV2	TRBJ2-4	.	17	TRBD1	TGTGCCAGCAGCGCGAGACAGGGGGCGATAGCCAAAAACATTCAGTACTTC	CASSARQGAIAKNIQYF
TRBV5-1	TRBJ1-1	.	14	TRBD1	TGCGCCAGCAGCCCCCGCGATGACAGGGTCAAAGCTTTCTTT	CASSPRDDRVKAFF
TRBV9	TRBJ1-4	.	14	.	TGTGCCAGCAGCGTGGGTCAAGGGGGTGAAAAACTGTTTTTT	CASSVGQGGEKLFF
TRBV28	TRBJ2-5	.	16	TRBD2	TGTGCCAGCAGCCCCGGCGGACTAGCGGAAAAGGGGGCCCAGTACTTC	CASSPGGLAEKGAQYF
TRBV6-5	TRBJ2-7	once	12	TRBD1	TGTGCCAGCAGCAACAGGGGCTACGAGCAGTACTTC	CASSNRGYEQYF
TRBV30	TRBJ1-3	.	16	.	TGTGCCTGGACAGGGGCTCTCTCCCTCTCTGGAAACACCATGTATTTT	CAWTGALSLSGNTMYF
TRBV7-9	TRBJ2-4	.	15	TRBD2	TGTGCCAGCAGCGCCGGGACTAGCGGGTCGTACATTCAGTACTTC	CASSAGTSGSYIQYF
TRBV7-9	TRBJ2-7	.	14	TRBD1	TGTGCCAGCAGCTTAAGGGACAGGGGTGGCGAGCAGTACTTC	CASSLRDRGGEQYF
TRBV28	TRBJ2-5	once	15	.	TGTGCCAGCCGAGACGCAGGGTTAAGTAGAGAGACCCAGTACTTC	CASRDAGLSRETQYF
TRBV7-2	TRBJ2-1	.	15	TRBD2	TGTGCCAGCAGCGAGACTAGCGGGAGTGGCCATGAGCAGTTCTTC	CASSETSGSGHEQFF
TRBV28	TRBJ2-2	.	15	.	TGTGCCAGCTGGCCAGGGGCTATAAACACCGGGGAGCTGTTTTTT	CASWPGAINTGELFF
TRBV2	TRBJ2-3	.	18	TRBD2	TGTGCCAGCAGTGAAGGGACTAGCGGGCCTCCTAGCACAGATACGCAGTATTTT	CASSEGTSGPPSTDTQYF
TRBV6-1	TRBJ1-2	.	13	.	TGTGCCAGCAGTCGGGGGGAGGGATATGGCTACACCTTC	CASSRGEGYGYTF
TRBV2	TRBJ1-1	.	14	TRBD1	TGTGCCAGCAGTACATTTCAGGGGGACACTGAAGCTTTCTTT	CASSTFQGDTEAFF
TRBV5-4	TRBJ2-7	once	14	TRBD2	TGTGCCAGCAGCCTAAGCGGGAGGGGATACGAGCAGTACTTC	CASSLSGRGYEQYF
TRBV6-4	TRBJ2-2	few	14	TRBD2	TGTGCCAGCAGTGGACTAGCGGACACCGGGGAGCTGTTTTTT	CASSGLADTGELFF
TRBV9	TRBJ2-7	.	16	.	TGTGCCAGCAGCGACGCCAGGGAGGGGGGGCCTTACGAGCAGTACTTC	CASSDAREGGPYEQYF
TRBV27	TRBJ1-6	.	15	.	TGTGCCAGCAGTCCCGCGACAGGCCTCAATTCACCCCTCCACTTT	CASSPATGLNSPLHF
TRBV28	TRBJ1-2	.	13	.	TGTGCCAGCAGTTTCCCAGGGAACTATGGCTACACCTTC	CASSFPGNYGYTF
TRBV28	TRBJ2-7	few	16	TRBD1	TGTGCCAGCATCATCGGACAGGGAACGGGAGCGACCGAGCAGTACTTC	CASIIGQGTGATEQYF
TRBV6-1	TRBJ1-3	.	14	.	TGTGCCAGCAGTGCGCAGGTGTTCGGAAACACCATATATTTT	CASSAQVFGNTIYF
TRBV18	TRBJ2-2	.	14	.	TGTGCCAGCTCACCGGACATGAACACCGGGGAGCTGTTTTTT	CASSPDMNTGELFF
TRBV6-5	TRBJ2-1	.	15	TRBD2	TGTGCCAGCAGGAGCAGCGGGGGGGCCTTCAATGAGCAGTTCTTC	CASRSSGGAFNEQFF
TRBV9	TRBJ2-3	once	16	TRBD2	TGTGCCAGCAGCGTACTGGTGAGCGGGAGAACAGATACGCAGTATTTT	CASSVLVSGRTDTQYF
TRBV13	TRBJ2-7	.	18	TRBD1	TGTGCCAGCAGCTACTCATCCTCAGGGGGCAGGCTCTCCTACGAGCAGTACTTC	CASSYSSSGGRLSYEQYF
TRBV5-1	TRBJ2-1	once	15	TRBD2	TGCGCCAGCAGCTTTTTTCGGGAGGGCCGGGATGAGCAGTTCTTC	CASSFFREGRDEQFF
TRBV5-1	TRBJ2-7	.	17	TRBD2	TGCGCCAGCAGCTTGTCAACTAGCGGGATTCAAGCCTACGAGCAGTACTTC	CASSLSTSGIQAYEQYF
TRBV5-1	TRBJ2-1	.	15	TRBD2	TGCGCCAGCAGCTTGGGTAGCGGGAGTGGCAATGAGCAGTTCTTC	CASSLGSGSGNEQFF
TRBV15	TRBJ1-2	.	13	.	TGTGCCACCAGCCTTCGTGAGGCTTTGGGCTACACCTTC	CATSLREALGYTF
TRBV19	TRBJ2-7	once	14	.	TGTGCCAGTAGTATGCAAAGGGAGTCCTACGAGCAGTACTTC	CASSMQRESYEQYF
TRBV7-9	TRBJ2-5	.	14	TRBD1	TGTGCCAGCAGCCCGGGACAGGGTGGAGAGACCCAGTACTTC	CASSPGQGGETQYF
TRBV7-2	TRBJ1-5	few	13	.	TGTGCCAGCAGTCCCCACACGAATCAGCCCCAGCATTTT	CASSPHTNQPQHF
TRBV18	TRBJ2-3	.	14	TRBD2	TGTGCCAGCTCATCCGGACTAGCCCCAGATACGCAGTATTTT	CASSSGLAPDTQYF
TRBV7-9	TRBJ2-7	.	14	.	TGTGCCAGCAGCTTAGGGACTGGTACCTACGAGCAGTACTTC	CASSLGTGTYEQYF
TRBV30	TRBJ2-7	.	12	.	TGTGCCTGGAGTGATCAGGGGCCCGAGCAGTACTTC	CAWSDQGPEQYF